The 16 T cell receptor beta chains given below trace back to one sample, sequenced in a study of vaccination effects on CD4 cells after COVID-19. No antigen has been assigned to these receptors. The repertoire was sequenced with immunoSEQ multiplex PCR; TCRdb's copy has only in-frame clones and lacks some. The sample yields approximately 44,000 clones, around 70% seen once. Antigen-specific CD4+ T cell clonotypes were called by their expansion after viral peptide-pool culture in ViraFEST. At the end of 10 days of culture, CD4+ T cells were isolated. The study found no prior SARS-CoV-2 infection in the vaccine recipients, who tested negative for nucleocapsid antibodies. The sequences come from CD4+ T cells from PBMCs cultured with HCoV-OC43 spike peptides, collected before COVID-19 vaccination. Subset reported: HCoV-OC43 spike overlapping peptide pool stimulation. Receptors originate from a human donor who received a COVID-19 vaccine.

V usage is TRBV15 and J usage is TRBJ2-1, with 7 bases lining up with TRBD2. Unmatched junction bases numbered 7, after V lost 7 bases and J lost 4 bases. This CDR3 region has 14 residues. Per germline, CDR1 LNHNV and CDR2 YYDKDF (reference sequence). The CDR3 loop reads CATMAGEEYNEQFF. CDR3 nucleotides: TGTGCCACCATGGCGGGGGAAGAATACAATGAGCAGTTCTTC.

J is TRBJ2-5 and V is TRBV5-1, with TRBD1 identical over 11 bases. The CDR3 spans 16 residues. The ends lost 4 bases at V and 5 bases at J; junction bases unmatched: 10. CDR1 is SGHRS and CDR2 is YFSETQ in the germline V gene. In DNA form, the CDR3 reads TGCGCCAGCAGCAGCCTTGGACAGGGGGCCCCCGAGACCCAGTACTTC. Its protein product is CASSSLGQGAPETQYF.

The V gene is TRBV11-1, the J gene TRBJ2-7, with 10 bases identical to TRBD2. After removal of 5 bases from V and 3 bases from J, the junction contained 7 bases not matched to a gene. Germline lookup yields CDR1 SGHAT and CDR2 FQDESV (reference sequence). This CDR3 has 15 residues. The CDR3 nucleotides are TGTGCCAGCAGCGAGTCTAGCGGGAGTATCTACGAGCAGTACTTC. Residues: CASSESSGSIYEQYF. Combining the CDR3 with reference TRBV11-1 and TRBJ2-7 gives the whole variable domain EAEVAQSPRYKITEKSQAVAFWCDPISGHATLYWYRQILGQGPELLVQFQDESVVDDSQLPKDRFSAERLKGVDSTLKIQPAELGDSAMYLCASSESSGSIYEQYFGPGTRLTVT.

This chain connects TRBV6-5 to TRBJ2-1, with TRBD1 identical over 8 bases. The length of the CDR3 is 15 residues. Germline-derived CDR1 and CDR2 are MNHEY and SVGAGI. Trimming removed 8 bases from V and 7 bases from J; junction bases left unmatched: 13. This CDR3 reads CASGGRTGSVNEQFF. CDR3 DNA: TGTGCCAGCGGGGGAAGGACAGGGTCGGTGAATGAGCAGTTCTTC.

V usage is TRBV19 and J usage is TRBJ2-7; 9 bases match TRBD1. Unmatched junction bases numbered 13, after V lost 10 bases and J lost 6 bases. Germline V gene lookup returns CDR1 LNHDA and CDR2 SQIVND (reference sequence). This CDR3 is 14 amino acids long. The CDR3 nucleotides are TGTGCCACCACGAAGGGACAGGGAATTTCCGAGCAGTACTTC. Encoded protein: CATTKGQGISEQYF.

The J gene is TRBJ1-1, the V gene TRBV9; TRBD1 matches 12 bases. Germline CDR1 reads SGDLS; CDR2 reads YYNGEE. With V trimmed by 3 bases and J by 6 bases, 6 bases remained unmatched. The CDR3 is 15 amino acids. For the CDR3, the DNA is TGTGCCAGCAGCGAGGGGACAGGGGGCGCTTCTGAAGCTTTCTTT. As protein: CASSEGTGGASEAFF.

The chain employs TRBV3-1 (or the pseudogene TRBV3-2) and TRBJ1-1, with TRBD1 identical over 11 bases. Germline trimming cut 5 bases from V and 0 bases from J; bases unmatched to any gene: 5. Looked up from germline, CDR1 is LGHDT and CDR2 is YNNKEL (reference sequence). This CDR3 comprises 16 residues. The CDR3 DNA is TGTGCCAGCAGCTTAGGACAGGGGGCAATGAACACTGAAGCTTTCTTT. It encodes CASSLGQGAMNTEAFF.

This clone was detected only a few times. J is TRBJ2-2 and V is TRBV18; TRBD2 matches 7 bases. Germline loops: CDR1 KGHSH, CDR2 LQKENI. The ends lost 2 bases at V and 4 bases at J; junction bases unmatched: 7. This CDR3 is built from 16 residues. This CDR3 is CASSPMAGDVTGELFF. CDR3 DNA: TGTGCCAGCTCACCAATGGCGGGGGACGTCACCGGGGAGCTGTTTTTT.

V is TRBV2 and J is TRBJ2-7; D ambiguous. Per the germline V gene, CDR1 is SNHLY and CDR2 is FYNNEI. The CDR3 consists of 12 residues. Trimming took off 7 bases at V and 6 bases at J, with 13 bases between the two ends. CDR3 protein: CASNTVPGEQYF. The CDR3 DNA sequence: TGTGCCAGCAATACGGTACCGGGCGAGCAGTACTTC. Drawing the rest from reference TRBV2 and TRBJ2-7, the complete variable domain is EPEVTQTPSHQVTQMGQEVILRCVPISNHLYFYWYRQILGQKVEFLVSFYNNEISEKSEIFDDQFSVERPDGSNFTLKIRSTKLEDSAMYFCASNTVPGEQYFGPGTRLTVT.

CDR3 protein: CASSPSGTDTQYF. DNA for the CDR3: TGTGCCAGCTCACCGTCGGGCACAGATACGCAGTATTTT. The chain combines TRBV18 with TRBJ2-3; no clear D gene. The length of the CDR3 is 13 residues. Germline V gene sequence: CDR1 KGHSH, CDR2 LQKENI. The V gene lost 3 bases and the J gene lost 1 base, with 5 bases spanning the gap.

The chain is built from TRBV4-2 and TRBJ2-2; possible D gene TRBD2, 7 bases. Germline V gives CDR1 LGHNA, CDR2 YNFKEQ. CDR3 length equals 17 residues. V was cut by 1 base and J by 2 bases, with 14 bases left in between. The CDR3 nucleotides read TGTGCCAGCAGCCAAGGCTACGGGGGGCCAAACACCGGGGAGCTGTTTTTT. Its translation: CASSQGYGGPNTGELFF.

As DNA, the CDR3 is TGTGCCAGCATTTTCTACGAGGACTTCCGAAGTTTCGGCGATGAGCAGTTCTTC. It translates to CASIFYEDFRSFGDEQFF. The chain employs TRBV2 and TRBJ2-1; a weak D match, TRBD2 (5 bases). V was shortened by 7 bases and J by 8 bases, with 30 bases between the two germline ends. This CDR3 has 18 amino acids. Germline V gene lookup returns CDR1 SNHLY and CDR2 FYNNEI. The full variable domain, rest sourced from reference TRBV2 and TRBJ2-1, is EPEVTQTPSHQVTQMGQEVILRCVPISNHLYFYWYRQILGQKVEFLVSFYNNEISEKSEIFDDQFSVERPDGSNFTLKIRSTKLEDSAMYFCASIFYEDFRSFGDEQFFGPGTRLTVL.

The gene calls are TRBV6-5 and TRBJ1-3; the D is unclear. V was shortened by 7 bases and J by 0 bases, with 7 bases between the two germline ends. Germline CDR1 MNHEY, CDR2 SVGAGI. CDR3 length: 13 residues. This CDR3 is CASIIFSGNTIYF. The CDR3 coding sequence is TGTGCCAGCATTATCTTCTCTGGAAACACCATATATTTT.

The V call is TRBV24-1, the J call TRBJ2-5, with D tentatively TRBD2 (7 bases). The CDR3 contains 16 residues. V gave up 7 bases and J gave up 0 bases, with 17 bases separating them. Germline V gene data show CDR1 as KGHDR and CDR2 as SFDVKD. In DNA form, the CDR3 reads TGTGCCACCAGCCCGGGGGGTGGACAGTACCAAGAGACCCAGTACTTC. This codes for CATSPGGGQYQETQYF.

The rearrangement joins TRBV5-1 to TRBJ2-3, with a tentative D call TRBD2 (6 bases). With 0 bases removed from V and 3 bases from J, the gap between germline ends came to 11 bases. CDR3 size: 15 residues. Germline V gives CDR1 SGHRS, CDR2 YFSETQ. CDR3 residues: CASSLDTGETDTQYF. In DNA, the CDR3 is TGCGCCAGCAGCTTGGATACGGGGGAGACAGATACGCAGTATTTT.

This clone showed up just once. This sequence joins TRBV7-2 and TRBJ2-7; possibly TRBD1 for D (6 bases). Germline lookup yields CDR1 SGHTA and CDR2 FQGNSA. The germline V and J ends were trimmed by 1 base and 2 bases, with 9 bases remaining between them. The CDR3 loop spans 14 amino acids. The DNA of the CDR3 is TGTGCCAGCAGCTTAGTAACAGGGACCTACGAGCAGTACTTC. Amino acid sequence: CASSLVTGTYEQYF. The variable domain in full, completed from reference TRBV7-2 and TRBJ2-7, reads GAGVSQSPSNKVTEKGKDVELRCDPISGHTALYWYRQSLGQGLEFLIYFQGNSAPDKSGLPSDRFSAERTGGSVSTLTIQRTQQEDSAVYLCASSLVTGTYEQYFGPGTRLTVT.